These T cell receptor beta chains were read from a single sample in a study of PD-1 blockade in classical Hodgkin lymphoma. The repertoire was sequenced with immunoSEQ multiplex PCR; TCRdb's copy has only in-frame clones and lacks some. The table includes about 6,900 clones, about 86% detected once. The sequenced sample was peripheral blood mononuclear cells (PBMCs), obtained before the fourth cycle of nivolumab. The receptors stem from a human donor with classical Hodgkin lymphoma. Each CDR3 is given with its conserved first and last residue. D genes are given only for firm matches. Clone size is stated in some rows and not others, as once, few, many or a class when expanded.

TGTGCCAGTAGTCCCCCAGATTTGAACACTGAAGCTTTCTTT	CASSPPDLNTEAFF	TRBV19	TRBJ1-1	-	-	14
TGCGCCAGCAGCCCACACGCCGGGACAGGGAACTATGGCTACACCTTC	CASSPHAGTGNYGYTF	TRBV5-1	TRBJ1-2	-	TRBD1	16
TGCGCCAGCAGCTTGCGGGTGGGGGATGGCTACACCTTC	CASSLRVGDGYTF	TRBV5-1	TRBJ1-2	-	-	13
TGTGCCAGCCAGATTGTGGGGACCAATGAGCAGTTCTTC	CASQIVGTNEQFF	TRBV7-9	TRBJ2-1	-	-	13
TGCGCCAGCAGCTTCACCGGGACCGTTGAAGCTTTCTTT	CASSFTGTVEAFF	TRBV5-1	TRBJ1-1	-	-	13
TGTGCCAGCAGCCCCCGACAGGGAGAGTCGGCCAAAAACATTCAGTACTTC	CASSPRQGESAKNIQYF	TRBV9	TRBJ2-4	-	TRBD1	17
TGTGCCAGCAGCCAATTAAGAACCGTCGGCGGGAATGAAAAACTGTTTTTT	CASSQLRTVGGNEKLFF	TRBV4-2	TRBJ1-4	-	-	17
TGTGCCAGCACCAAGACAGGGAACACTGAAGCTTTCTTT	CASTKTGNTEAFF	TRBV6-6	TRBJ1-1	-	-	13
TGTGCCAGCAGTTTTCGAAGGGGGGAGACCCAGTACTTC	CASSFRRGETQYF	TRBV6-1	TRBJ2-5	once	-	13
TGTGCTAGTGGCCCGGGACAGACCAACACAGATACGCAGTATTTT	CASGPGQTNTDTQYF	TRBV12-5	TRBJ2-3	-	TRBD1	15
TGTGCCAGTAGTATCTCGGGGGCCGGGGGCAATCAGCCCCAGCATTTT	CASSISGAGGNQPQHF	TRBV19	TRBJ1-5	-	-	16
TGCGCCAGCAGCTTGGTCGGCGGGACGGTGAACACTGAAGCTTTCTTT	CASSLVGGTVNTEAFF	TRBV5-1	TRBJ1-1	-	-	16
TGTGCCACCAGCAGAGATTTGAACACTGAAGCTTTCTTT	CATSRDLNTEAFF	TRBV15	TRBJ1-1	-	-	13
TGTGCCAGCAGTAGAGAGGGCAGGAGCACTGAAGCTTTCTTT	CASSREGRSTEAFF	TRBV2	TRBJ1-1	-	-	14
TGTGCCAGCAGCCCTGGACAGGGGCCTGAAAAACTGTTTTTT	CASSPGQGPEKLFF	TRBV9	TRBJ1-4	-	TRBD1	14
TGTGCCAGCTCACCAGTTAGACAGTCTATTGAAAAACTGTTTTTT	CASSPVRQSIEKLFF	TRBV18	TRBJ1-4	once	-	15
TGTGCCAGCAGTGATACGGGATTTACTAGCACAGATACGCAGTATTTT	CASSDTGFTSTDTQYF	TRBV2	TRBJ2-3	-	-	16
TGTGCCAGCATAGGGGCCCGTGGGACTGAAGCTTTCTTT	CASIGARGTEAFF	TRBV25-1	TRBJ1-1	-	-	13
TGTGCCAGCAGCCCCCTGTTCTTC	CASSPLFF	TRBV7-9	TRBJ2-1	-	-	8
TGTGCCAGTTCGGGACCTAGCACAGATACGCAGTATTTT	CASSGPSTDTQYF	TRBV5-6	TRBJ2-3	-	-	13
TGTGCCAGTAGAGATGGCCCGGACCCCTCCTCGAACACTGAAGCTTTCTTT	CASRDGPDPSSNTEAFF	TRBV19	TRBJ1-1	once	-	17
TGTGCCATCAGTGATACGGGGAAAGGGGGAAACACCATATATTTT	CAISDTGKGGNTIYF	TRBV10-3	TRBJ1-3	-	-	15
TGTGCCAGCTCACCGTCTGGGGCCGGGGAGCTGTTTTTT	CASSPSGAGELFF	TRBV18	TRBJ2-2	-	-	13
TGTGCCAGCAGCTTCTCGACAGGGAACACTGAAGCTTTCTTT	CASSFSTGNTEAFF	TRBV7-2	TRBJ1-1	-	-	14
TGTGCCAGCAGCTTAGGTGGGGGGACAGCGGCAGATACGCAGTATTTT	CASSLGGGTAADTQYF	TRBV7-9	TRBJ2-3	-	-	16
TGCGCCAGCAGCATGGAGGGCGGGGTAGCCAAAAACATTCAGTACTTC	CASSMEGGVAKNIQYF	TRBV5-1	TRBJ2-4	-	-	16
TGCGCCAGCAGCTTGTTCCAGGGGGTTAACCAAGAGACCCAGTACTTC	CASSLFQGVNQETQYF	TRBV5-1	TRBJ2-5	once	TRBD1	16
TGTGCCAGCACCTACCGCTCAGGGTGGAACACTGAAGCTTTCTTT	CASTYRSGWNTEAFF	TRBV7-9	TRBJ1-1	-	-	15
TGCGCCAGCACCGAGCGGGAAACGCAGTATTTT	CASTERETQYF	TRBV5-1	TRBJ2-3	-	TRBD2	11
TGTGCCATCAGTGAGCAGGTTTCTAACTATGGCTACACCTTC	CAISEQVSNYGYTF	TRBV10-3	TRBJ1-2	-	-	14
TGTGCCAGCAGTACGGGACAGGGGAAGGGCTATGGCTACACCTTC	CASSTGQGKGYGYTF	TRBV2	TRBJ1-2	-	TRBD1	15
TGTGCCAGCAGTTCCACTAGCGGGGGACCGCCGGGGACCCAGTACTTC	CASSSTSGGPPGTQYF	TRBV6-6	TRBJ2-5	-	TRBD2	16
TGCAGCGTTGAAACTCGGACTGAAGCTTTCTTT	CSVETRTEAFF	TRBV29-1	TRBJ1-1	few	-	11
TGTGCCAGCAGCTTGGGGTTAGCGGGTCAAGAGACCCAGTACTTC	CASSLGLAGQETQYF	TRBV5-4	TRBJ2-5	-	TRBD2	15
TGTGCCAGCAGCCCCGACAGGGGGCTTAACTATGGCTACACCTTC	CASSPDRGLNYGYTF	TRBV7-8	TRBJ1-2	few	TRBD1	15
TGTGCCAGCAGCCCCACTTGGGCGGGGGGGACTCGAGGTGAGCAGTTCTTC	CASSPTWAGGTRGEQFF	TRBV7-2	TRBJ2-1	-	TRBD2	17
TGTGCCAGCAGCTTCCCCTTGGTTCCGGGTAGTAGCTCCTACAATGAGCAGTTCTTC	CASSFPLVPGSSSYNEQFF	TRBV7-9	TRBJ2-1	-	-	19
TGTGCCTGGAGTTCTGGTGGAGGAAATCAGCCCCAGCATTTT	CAWSSGGGNQPQHF	TRBV30	TRBJ1-5	few	-	14
TGCGCCAGCGCTAAGAGAGGAAACACCATATATTTT	CASAKRGNTIYF	TRBV10-2	TRBJ1-3	once	-	12
TGTGCCAGCAGTCCCAGGGGGCAGAGCTATGGCTACACCTTC	CASSPRGQSYGYTF	TRBV2	TRBJ1-2	-	TRBD1	14
TGTGCCAGCAGCTTCCTTAGCGGGTTGAACACCGGGGAGCTGTTTTTT	CASSFLSGLNTGELFF	TRBV5-6	TRBJ2-2	-	TRBD2	16
TGTGCCAGCAGCGTAGAAGGAGGGGCCAACGTCCTGACTTTC	CASSVEGGANVLTF	TRBV9	TRBJ2-6	once	-	14